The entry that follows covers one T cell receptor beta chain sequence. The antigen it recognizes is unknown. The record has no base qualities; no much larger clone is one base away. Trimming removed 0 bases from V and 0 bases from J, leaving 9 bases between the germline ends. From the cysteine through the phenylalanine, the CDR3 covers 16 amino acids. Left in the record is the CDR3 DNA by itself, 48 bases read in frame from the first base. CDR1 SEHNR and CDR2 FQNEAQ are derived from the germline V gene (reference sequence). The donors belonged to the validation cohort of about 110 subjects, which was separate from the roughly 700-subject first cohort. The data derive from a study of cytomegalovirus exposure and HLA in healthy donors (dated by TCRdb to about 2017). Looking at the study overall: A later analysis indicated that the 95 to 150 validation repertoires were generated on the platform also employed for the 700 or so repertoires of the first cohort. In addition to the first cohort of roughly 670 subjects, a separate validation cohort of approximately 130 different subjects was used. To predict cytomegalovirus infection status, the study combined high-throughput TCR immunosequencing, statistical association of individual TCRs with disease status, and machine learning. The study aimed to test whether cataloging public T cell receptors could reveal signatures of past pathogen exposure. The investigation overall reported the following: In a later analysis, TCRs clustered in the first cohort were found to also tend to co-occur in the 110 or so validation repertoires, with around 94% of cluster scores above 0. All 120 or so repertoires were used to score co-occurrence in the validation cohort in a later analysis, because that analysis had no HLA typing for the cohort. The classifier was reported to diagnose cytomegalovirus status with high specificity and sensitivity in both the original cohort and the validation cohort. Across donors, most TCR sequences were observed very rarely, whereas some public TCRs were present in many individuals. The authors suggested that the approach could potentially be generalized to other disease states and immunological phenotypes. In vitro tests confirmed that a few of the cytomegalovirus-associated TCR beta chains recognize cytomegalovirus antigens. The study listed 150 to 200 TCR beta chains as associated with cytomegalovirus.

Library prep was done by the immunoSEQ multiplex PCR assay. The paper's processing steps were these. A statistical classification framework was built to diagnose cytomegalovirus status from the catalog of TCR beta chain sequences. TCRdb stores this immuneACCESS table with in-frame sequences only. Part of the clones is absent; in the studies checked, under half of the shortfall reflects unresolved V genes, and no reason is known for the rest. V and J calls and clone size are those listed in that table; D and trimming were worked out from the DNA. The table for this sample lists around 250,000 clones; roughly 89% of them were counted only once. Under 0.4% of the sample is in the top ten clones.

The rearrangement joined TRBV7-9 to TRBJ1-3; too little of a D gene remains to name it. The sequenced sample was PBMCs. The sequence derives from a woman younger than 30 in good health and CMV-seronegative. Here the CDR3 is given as CASSLAEAISGNTIYF. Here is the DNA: TGTGCCAGCAGCTTAGCGGAGGCCATCTCTGGAAACACCATATATTTT.